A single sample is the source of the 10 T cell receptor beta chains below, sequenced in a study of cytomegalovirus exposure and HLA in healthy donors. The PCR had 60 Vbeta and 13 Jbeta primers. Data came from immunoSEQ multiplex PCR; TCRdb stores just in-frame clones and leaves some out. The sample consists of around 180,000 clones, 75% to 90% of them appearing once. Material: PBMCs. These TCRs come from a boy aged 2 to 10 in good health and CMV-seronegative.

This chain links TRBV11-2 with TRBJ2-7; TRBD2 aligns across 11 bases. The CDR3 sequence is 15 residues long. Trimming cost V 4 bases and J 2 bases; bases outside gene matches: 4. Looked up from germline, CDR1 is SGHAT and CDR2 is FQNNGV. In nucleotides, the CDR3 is TGTGCCAGCAGCTCCACACTAGCGGGGGCCTACGAGCAGTACTTC. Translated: CASSSTLAGAYEQYF. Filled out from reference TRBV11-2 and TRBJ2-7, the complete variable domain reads EAGVAQSPRYKIIEKRQSVAFWCNPISGHATLYWYQQILGQGPKLLIQFQNNGVVDDSQLPKDRFSAERLKGVDSTLKIQPAKLEDSAVYLCASSSTLAGAYEQYFGPGTRLTVT.

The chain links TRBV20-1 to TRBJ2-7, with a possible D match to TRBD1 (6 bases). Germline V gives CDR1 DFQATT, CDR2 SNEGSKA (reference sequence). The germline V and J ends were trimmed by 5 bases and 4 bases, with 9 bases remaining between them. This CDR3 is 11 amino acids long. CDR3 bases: TGCAGTGCTTCAGGGGCTTACGAGCAGTACGTC. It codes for CSASGAYEQYV.

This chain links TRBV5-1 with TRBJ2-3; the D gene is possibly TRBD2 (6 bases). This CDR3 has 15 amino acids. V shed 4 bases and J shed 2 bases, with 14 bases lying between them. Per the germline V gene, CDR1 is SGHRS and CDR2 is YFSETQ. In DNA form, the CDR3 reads TGCGCCAGCAGCCTTGAGCGGGCTGACACAGATACGCAGTATTTT. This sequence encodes CASSLERADTDTQYF.

CDR3 in amino acids: CASKPGLGSNEQFF. The CDR3 nucleotides read TGTGCCAGCAAACCGGGACTAGGTTCCAATGAGCAGTTCTTC. This rearrangement joins TRBV6-1 to TRBJ2-1, with 8 bases identical to TRBD2. CDR1 and CDR2 (germline): MNHNS, SASEGT. Losses at the gene ends were 7 bases for V and 6 bases for J; bases not matched to a gene: 8. The CDR3 is made up of 14 amino acids.

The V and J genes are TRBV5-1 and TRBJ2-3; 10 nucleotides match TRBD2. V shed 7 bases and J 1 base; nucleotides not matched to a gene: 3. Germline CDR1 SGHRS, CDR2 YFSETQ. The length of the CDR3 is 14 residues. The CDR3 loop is CASALAGGTDTQYF. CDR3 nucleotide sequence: TGCGCCAGCGCTCTAGCGGGGGGCACAGATACGCAGTATTTT.

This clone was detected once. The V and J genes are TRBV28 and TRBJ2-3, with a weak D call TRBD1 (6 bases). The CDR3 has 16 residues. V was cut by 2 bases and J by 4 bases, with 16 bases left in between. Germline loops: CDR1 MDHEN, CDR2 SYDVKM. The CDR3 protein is CASSLAQGVFADTQYF. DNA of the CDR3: TGTGCCAGCAGTTTAGCACAGGGTGTGTTCGCAGATACGCAGTATTTT.

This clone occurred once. The CDR3 loop reads CASSLALDSSGTQYF. In DNA form, the CDR3 reads TGTGCCAGCAGCTTAGCCTTGGACAGCTCTGGGACCCAGTACTTC. This rearrangement joins TRBV7-6 to TRBJ2-5; D might be TRBD1 (6 bases). V lost 0 bases and J 7 bases, leaving 15 bases between the germline ends. The germline CDR1 and CDR2 sequences are SGHVS and FNYEAQ. The CDR3 is 15 residues long.

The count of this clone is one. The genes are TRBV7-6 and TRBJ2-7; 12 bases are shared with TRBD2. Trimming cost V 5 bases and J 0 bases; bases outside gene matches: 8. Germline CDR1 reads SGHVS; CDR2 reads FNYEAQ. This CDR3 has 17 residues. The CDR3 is CASSKGLAGDSSYEQYV. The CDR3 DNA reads TGTGCCAGCAGCAAGGGACTAGCGGGTGATAGCTCCTACGAGCAGTACGTC.

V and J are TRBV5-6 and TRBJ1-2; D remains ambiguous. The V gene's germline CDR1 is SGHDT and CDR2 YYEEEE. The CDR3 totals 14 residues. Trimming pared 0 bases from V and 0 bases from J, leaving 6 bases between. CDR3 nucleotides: TGTGCCAGCAGCTTGGTCACAACTAACTATGGCTACACCTTC. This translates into CASSLVTTNYGYTF. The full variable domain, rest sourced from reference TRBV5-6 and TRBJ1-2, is DAGVTQSPTHLIKTRGQQVTLRCSPKSGHDTVSWYQQALGQGPQFIFQYYEEEERQRGNFPDRFSGHQFPNYSSELNVNALLLGDSALYLCASSLVTTNYGYTFGSGTRLTVV.

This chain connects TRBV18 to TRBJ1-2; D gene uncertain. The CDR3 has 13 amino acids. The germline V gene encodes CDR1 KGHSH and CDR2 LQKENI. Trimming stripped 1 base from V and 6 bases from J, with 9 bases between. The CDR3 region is CASSPLDRDGYTF. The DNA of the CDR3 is TGTGCCAGCTCACCACTCGATCGAGATGGCTACACCTTC.